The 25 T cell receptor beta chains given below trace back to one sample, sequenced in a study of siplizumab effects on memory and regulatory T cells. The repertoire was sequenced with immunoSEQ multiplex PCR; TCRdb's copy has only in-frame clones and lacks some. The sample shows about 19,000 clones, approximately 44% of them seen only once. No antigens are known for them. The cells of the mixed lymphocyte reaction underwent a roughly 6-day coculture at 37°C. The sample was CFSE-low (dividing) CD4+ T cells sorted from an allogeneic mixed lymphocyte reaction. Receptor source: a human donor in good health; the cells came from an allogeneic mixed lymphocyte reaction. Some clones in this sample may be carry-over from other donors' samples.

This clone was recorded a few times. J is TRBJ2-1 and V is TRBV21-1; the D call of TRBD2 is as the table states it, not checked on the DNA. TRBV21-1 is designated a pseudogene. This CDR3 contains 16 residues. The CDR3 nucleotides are TGTGCCAGCAGCAAAGGTCTAGTACAGCCTGGGAGTGAGCAGTTCTTC. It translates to CASSKGLVQPGSEQFF.

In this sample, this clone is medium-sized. The CDR3 reads CASSQVPTVNEKLFF. The CDR3 DNA reads TGCGCCAGCAGCCAAGTTCCGACGGTGAATGAAAAACTGTTTTTT. The chain links TRBV4-1 to TRBJ1-4, with no clear D. The CDR3 has 15 amino acids. V was cut by 1 base and J by 5 bases, with 11 bases left in between. CDR1 and CDR2 from the germline V gene are MGHRA and YSYEKL.

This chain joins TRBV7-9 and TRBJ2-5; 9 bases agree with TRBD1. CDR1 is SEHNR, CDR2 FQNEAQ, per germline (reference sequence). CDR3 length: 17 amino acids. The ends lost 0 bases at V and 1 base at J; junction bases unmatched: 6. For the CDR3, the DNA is TGTGCCAGCAGCTTAGCGGGCGGGACAGGGCCCCAAGAGACCCAGTACTTC. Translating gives CASSLAGGTGPQETQYF.

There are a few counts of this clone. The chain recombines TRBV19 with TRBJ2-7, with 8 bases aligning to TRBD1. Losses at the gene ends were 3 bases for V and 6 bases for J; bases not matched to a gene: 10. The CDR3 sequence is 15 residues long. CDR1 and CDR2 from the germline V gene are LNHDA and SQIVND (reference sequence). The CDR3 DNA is TGTGCCAGTAGTATCGGAGACAGGGGTAATATCGAGCAGTACTTC. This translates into CASSIGDRGNIEQYF.

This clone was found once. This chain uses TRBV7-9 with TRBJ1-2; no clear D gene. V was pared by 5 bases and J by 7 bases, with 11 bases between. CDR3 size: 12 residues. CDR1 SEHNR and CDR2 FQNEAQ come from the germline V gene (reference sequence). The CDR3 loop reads CASSLEVGGYTF. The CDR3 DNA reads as TGTGCCAGCAGCCTCGAGGTCGGTGGCTACACCTTC.

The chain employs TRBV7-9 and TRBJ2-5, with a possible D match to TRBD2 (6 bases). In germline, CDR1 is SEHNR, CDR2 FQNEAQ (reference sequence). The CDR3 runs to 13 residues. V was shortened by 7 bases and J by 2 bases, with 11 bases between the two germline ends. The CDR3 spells CASNVGGQETQYF. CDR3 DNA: TGTGCCAGCAACGTGGGGGGTCAAGAGACCCAGTACTTC.

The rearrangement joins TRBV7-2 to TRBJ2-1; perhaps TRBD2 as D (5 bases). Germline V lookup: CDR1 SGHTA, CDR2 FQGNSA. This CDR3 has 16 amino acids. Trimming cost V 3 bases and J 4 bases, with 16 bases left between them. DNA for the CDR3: TGTGCCAGCAGCTTTGCTCCCGGGATCCGTTACAATGAGCAGTTCTTC. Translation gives CASSFAPGIRYNEQFF.

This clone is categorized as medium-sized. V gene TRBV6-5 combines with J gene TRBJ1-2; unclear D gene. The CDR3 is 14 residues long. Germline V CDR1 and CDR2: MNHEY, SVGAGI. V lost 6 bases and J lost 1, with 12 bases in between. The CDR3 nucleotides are TGTGCCAGCAGGCCTCTGCGGCTTAACTATGGCTACACCTTC. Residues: CASRPLRLNYGYTF.

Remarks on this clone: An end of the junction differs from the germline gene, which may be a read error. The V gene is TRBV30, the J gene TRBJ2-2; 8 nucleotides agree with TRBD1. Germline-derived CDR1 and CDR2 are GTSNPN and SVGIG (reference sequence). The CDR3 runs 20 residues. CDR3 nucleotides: TGTGCCTGGAGTCCGGACACCCTCCAAAATCAGGGGGCCCAGCACCGGGGAGCTGTTTTT. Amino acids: CAWSPDTLQNQGAQHRGAVF. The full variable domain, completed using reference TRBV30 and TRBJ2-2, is SQTIHQWPATLVQPVGSPLSLECTVEGTSNPNLYWYRQAAGRGLQLLFYSVGIGQISSEVPQNLSASRPQDRQFILSSKKLLLSDSGFYLCAWSPDTLQNQGAQHRGAVFGEGSRLTVL.

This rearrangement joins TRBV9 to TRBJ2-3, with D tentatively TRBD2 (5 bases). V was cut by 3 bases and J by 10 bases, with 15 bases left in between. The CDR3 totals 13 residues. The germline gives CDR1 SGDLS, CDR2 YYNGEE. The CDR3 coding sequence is TGTGCCAGCAGCGCTTTGCTTCGCGGGCCGCAGTATTTT. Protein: CASSALLRGPQYF.

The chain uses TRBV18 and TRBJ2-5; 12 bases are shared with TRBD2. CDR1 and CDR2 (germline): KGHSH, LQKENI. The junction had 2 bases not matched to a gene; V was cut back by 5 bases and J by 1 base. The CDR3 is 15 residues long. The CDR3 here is CASSSLAGGQETQYF. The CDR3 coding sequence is TGTGCCAGCTCATCACTAGCGGGGGGCCAAGAGACCCAGTACTTC.

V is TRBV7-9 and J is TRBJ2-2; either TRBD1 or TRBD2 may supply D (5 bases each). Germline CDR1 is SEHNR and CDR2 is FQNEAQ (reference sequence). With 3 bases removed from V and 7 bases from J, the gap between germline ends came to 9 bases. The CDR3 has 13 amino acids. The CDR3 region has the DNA TGTGCCAGCAGCTTTGGGGACCGCGGGGAGCTGTTTTTT. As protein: CASSFGDRGELFF.

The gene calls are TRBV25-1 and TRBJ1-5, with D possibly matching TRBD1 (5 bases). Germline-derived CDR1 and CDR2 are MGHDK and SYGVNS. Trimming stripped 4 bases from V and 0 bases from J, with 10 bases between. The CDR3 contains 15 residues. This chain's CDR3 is CASSAGSISNQPQHF. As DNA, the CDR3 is TGTGCCAGCAGTGCAGGGTCGATTAGCAATCAGCCCCAGCATTTT.

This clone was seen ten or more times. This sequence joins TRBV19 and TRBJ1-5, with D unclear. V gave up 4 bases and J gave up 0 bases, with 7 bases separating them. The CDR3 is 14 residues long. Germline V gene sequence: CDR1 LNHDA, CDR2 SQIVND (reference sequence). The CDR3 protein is CASSKVHSNQPQHF. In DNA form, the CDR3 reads TGTGCCAGTAGTAAGGTACATAGCAATCAGCCCCAGCATTTT.

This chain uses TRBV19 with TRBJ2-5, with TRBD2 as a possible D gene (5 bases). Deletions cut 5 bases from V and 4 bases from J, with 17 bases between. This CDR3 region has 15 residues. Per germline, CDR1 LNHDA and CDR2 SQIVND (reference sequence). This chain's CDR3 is CASSLLKGVTETQYF. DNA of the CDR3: TGTGCCAGTAGTCTGCTGAAGGGAGTCACAGAGACCCAGTACTTC.

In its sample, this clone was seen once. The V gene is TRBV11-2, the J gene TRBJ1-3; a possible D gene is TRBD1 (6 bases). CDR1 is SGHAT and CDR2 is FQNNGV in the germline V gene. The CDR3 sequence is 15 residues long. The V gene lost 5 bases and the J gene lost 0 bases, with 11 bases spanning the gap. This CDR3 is CASSPWTDSGNTIYF. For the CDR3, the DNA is TGTGCCAGCAGCCCTTGGACAGACTCTGGAAACACCATATATTTT.

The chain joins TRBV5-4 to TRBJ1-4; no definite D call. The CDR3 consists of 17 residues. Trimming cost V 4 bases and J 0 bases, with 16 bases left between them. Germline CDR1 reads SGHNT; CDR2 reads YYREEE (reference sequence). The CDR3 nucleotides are TGTGCCAGCAGCGCTGGGCGGCGCGTTGCAACTAATGAAAAACTGTTTTTT. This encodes CASSAGRRVATNEKLFF.

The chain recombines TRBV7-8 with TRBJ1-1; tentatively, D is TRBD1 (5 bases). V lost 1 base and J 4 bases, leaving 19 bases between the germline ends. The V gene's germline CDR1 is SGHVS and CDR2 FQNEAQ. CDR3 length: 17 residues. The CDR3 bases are TGTGCCAGCAGCTTAGTCTTTGGCCTAAGGGGAGGCACTGAAGCTTTCTTT. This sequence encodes CASSLVFGLRGGTEAFF. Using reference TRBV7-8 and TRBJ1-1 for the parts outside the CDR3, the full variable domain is GAGVSQSPRYKVAKRGQDVALRCDPISGHVSLFWYQQALGQGPEFLTYFQNEAQLDKSGLPSDRFFAERPEGSVSTLKIQRTQQEDSAVYLCASSLVFGLRGGTEAFFGQGTRLTVV.

The CDR3 nucleotides are TGTGCCAGCAGTTACAGTCGGGCTTTCTTT. Translating gives CASSYSRAFF. This chain joins TRBV6-6 and TRBJ1-1; D is unclear. The CDR3 covers 10 residues. Germline V gene data show CDR1 as MNHNY and CDR2 as SVGAGI (reference sequence). V lost 2 bases, J lost 11 bases, and 6 bases lay in between.

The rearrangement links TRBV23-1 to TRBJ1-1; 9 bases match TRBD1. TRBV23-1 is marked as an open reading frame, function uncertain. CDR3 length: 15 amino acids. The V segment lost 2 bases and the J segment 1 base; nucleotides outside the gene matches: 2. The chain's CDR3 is CASSQNRGPNTEAFF. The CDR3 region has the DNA TGCGCCAGCAGTCAAAACAGGGGGCCGAACACTGAAGCTTTCTTT.

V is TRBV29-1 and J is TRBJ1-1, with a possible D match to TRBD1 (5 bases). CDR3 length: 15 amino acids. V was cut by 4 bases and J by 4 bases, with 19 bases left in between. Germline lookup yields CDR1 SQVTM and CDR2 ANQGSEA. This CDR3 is CSVGRVGGRGTEAFF. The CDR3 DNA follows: TGCAGCGTTGGGAGAGTGGGGGGTCGGGGCACTGAAGCTTTCTTT.

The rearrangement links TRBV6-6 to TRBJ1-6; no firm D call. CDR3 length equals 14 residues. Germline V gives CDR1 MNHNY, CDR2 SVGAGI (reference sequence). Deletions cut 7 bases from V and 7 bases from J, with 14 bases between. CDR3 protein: CASNRLDGNSPLHF. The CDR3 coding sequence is TGTGCCAGCAACCGACTAGATGGGAATTCACCCCTCCACTTT.

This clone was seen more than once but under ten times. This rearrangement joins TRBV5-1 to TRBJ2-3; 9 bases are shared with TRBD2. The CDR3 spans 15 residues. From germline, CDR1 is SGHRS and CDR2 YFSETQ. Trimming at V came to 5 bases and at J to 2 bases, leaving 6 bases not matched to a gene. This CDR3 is CASSSGGPPTDTQYF. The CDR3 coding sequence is TGCGCCAGCAGTAGCGGGGGCCCCCCCACAGATACGCAGTATTTT.

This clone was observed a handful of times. CDR3 nucleotide sequence: TGTGCCAGCTCACCAATATGGAACACTGAAGCTTTCTTT. Protein sequence: CASSPIWNTEAFF. This chain links TRBV18 with TRBJ1-1; D call uncertain. The CDR3 extends over 13 amino acids. Trimming took off 2 bases at V and 1 base at J, with 5 bases between the two ends. The germline CDR1 and CDR2 sequences are KGHSH and LQKENI. The whole variable domain, filled in from reference TRBV18 and TRBJ1-1, reads NAGVMQNPRHLVRRRGQEARLRCSPMKGHSHVYWYRQLPEEGLKFMVYLQKENIIDESGMPKERFSAEFPKEGPSILRIQQVVRGDSAAYFCASSPIWNTEAFFGQGTRLTVV.

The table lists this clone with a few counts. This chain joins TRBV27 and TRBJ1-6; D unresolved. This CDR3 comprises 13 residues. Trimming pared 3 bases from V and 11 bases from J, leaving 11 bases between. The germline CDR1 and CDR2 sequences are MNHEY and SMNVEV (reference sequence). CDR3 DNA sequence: TGTGCCAGCAGTTTTCTAGTGTCGGCACCCCTCCACTTT. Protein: CASSFLVSAPLHF.